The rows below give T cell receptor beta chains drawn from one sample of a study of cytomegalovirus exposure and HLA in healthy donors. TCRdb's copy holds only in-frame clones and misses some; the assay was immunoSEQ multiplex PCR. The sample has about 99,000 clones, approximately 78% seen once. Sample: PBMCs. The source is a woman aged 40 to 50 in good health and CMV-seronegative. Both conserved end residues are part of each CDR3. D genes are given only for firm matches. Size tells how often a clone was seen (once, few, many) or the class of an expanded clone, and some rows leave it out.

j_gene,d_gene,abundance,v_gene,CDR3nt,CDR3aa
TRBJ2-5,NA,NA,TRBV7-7,TGTGCTAGCAGCTTAGCGGGACAGGAAGAGACCCAGTACTTC,CASSLAGQEETQYF
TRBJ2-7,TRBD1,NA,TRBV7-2,TGTGCCAGCAGCTTAGTTAGCCTGACAGGGAGCTACGAGCAGTACTTC,CASSLVSLTGSYEQYF
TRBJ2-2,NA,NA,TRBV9,TGTGCCAGCAGCGTAGGGGGGCGAGAGGACGGGGAGCTGTTTTTT,CASSVGGREDGELFF
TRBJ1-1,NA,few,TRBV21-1,TGTGCCAGCAGCAAAGGGCGGGTTAAGACTGAAGCTTTCTTT,CASSKGRVKTEAFF
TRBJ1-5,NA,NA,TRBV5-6,TGTGCCAGCAGCTTCTATCCCCAGGGTCAGCCCCAGCATTTT,CASSFYPQGQPQHF
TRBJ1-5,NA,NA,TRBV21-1,TGTGCCAGCAGCCCAAATCTCCACCGCGGGGACAGGGGTTATCAGCCCCAGCATTTT,CASSPNLHRGDRGYQPQHF
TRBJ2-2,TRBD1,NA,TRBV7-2,TGTGCCAGCATTGAGGGTTCAGGGGGCTTAAGGGTCACCGGGGAGCTGTTTTTT,CASIEGSGGLRVTGELFF
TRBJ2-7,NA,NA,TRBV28,TGTGCCAGCAGTTTGGCCGGACAGTCCTACGAGCAGTACTTC,CASSLAGQSYEQYF
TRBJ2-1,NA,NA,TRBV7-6,TGTGCCAGCAGCTTTTCTAGCCTTGGACTGAATGAGCAGTTCTTC,CASSFSSLGLNEQFF
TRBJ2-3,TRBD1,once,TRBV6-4,TGTGCCAGCAGTGAAGGACAGGGGACCACAGATACGCAGTATTTT,CASSEGQGTTDTQYF
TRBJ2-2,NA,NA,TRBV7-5,TGTGCCAGAAGCTTAGGAGGGCGGGGGGACACCGGGGAGCTGTTTTTT,CARSLGGRGDTGELFF
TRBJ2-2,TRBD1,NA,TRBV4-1,TGCGCCAGCAGCCATCTACAGACAGGGCGAAACACCGGGGAGCTGTTTTTT,CASSHLQTGRNTGELFF
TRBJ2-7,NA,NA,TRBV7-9,TGTGCCAGCAGCCTAGATACGGGGGGCGGTCGGCCCCAGTACTTC,CASSLDTGGGRPQYF
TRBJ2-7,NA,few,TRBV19,TGTGCCAGTAGTACAATGGACAGTGCCGCGGGTGAGCAGTACTTC,CASSTMDSAAGEQYF
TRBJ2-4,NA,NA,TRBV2,TGTGCCAGCAGTGATATGCCTCGGGCGGGAAACATTCAGTACTTC,CASSDMPRAGNIQYF
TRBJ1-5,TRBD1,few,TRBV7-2,TGTGCCAGCAGTCGCGGGACAGGCAATCAGCCCCAGCATTTT,CASSRGTGNQPQHF
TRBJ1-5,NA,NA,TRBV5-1,TGCGCCAGCAGCTTCGACAGCATAGATCAGCCCCAGCATTTT,CASSFDSIDQPQHF
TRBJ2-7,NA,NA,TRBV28,TGTGCCAGCAGTTTTGTGTCAGGCATCTACGAGCAGTACTTC,CASSFVSGIYEQYF
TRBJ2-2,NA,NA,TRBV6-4,TGTGCCAGCAGTGATAGTACCCGCCCCGGGGAGCTGTTTTTT,CASSDSTRPGELFF
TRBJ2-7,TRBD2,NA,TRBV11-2,TGTGCCAGCAGCCCCCCGGGAGGCTACGAGCAGTACTTC,CASSPPGGYEQYF
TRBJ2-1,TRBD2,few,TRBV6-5,TGTGCTAGCGGGGAGCCTTGGGGCAATGAGCAGTTCTTC,CASGEPWGNEQFF
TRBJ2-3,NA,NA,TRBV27,TGTGCCAGCAGTTTACACGGGACTAGCACAGATACGCAGTATTTT,CASSLHGTSTDTQYF
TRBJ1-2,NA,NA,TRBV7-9,TGTGCCAGCAGCTTAAATCGGGGCTACACCTTC,CASSLNRGYTF
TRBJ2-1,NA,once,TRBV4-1,TGCGCCAGCAGCCAAGACATCGGAGCGGGCGCCCTGAGCTTTTGGTTCTTC,CASSQDIGAGALSFWFF
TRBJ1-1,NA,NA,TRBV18,TGTGCCAGCTCTGGTGGCGGGAACACTGAAGCTTTCTTT,CASSGGGNTEAFF
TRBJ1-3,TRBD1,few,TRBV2,TGTGCCAGCAGAGACAGGGGGAGTGGAAACACCATATATTTT,CASRDRGSGNTIYF
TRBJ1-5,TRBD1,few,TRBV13,TGTGCCAGCAGCTTAGGGGGCACAGGGACAGGATGGGAGCCCCAGCATTTT,CASSLGGTGTGWEPQHF
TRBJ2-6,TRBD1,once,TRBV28,TGTGCCAGCAGAACAAGACAGGGAAAGGCTGGGGCCAACGTCCTGACTTTC,CASRTRQGKAGANVLTF
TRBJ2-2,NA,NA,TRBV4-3,TGCGCCAGCAGCCAAGGGACACCGACCGGGGAGCTGTTTTTT,CASSQGTPTGELFF
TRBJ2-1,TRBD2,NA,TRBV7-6,TGTGCCAGCAGCCTAACAACGGGACTAGCGGGTGGGGAGCAGTTCTTC,CASSLTTGLAGGEQFF
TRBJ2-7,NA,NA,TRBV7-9,TGTTCCAGCAGCTCGGCACAACAGGAATCCTACGAGCAGTACTTC,CSSSSAQQESYEQYF
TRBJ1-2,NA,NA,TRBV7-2,TGTGCCAGCACTAGACCGGGGGTGGACTATGGCTACACCTTC,CASTRPGVDYGYTF
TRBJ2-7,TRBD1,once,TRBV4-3,TGCGCCAGCAGCCAAGCCCCCCCCGACAGGGTTAAGTACTTC,CASSQAPPDRVKYF
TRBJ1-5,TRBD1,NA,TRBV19,TGTGCCAGTAGTGCAACCTCGGGACAGGGGTATCAGCCCCAGCATTTT,CASSATSGQGYQPQHF
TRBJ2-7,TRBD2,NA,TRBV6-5,TGTGCCAGCAGTCCGGCTAGCGGGAGTGCCGAGCAGTACTTC,CASSPASGSAEQYF
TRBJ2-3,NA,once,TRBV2,TGTGCCAGCAGCCAACAGGGTCTCCCCGGAGATACGCAGTATTTT,CASSQQGLPGDTQYF
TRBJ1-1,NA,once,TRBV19,TGTGCCAGTAGTCAGGGTAGGGACACTGAAGCTTTCTTT,CASSQGRDTEAFF
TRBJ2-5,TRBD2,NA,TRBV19,TGTGCCAGTAGCCAAACGACTAGCGGGAGCCGTTTTTCAGAGACCCAGTACTTC,CASSQTTSGSRFSETQYF
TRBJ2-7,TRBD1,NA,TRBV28,TGTGCCAGCCTCCGGGACAGACCCTACGAGCAGTACTTC,CASLRDRPYEQYF
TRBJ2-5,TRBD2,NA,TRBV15,TGTGCCACCAGCATGGGACTAGCGGGGGAAGAGACCCAGTACTTC,CATSMGLAGEETQYF
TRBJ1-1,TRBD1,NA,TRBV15,TGTGCCACCAGCAGAGAGGGTGGGACAGTTAGCCCCACTGAAGCTTTCTTT,CATSREGGTVSPTEAFF
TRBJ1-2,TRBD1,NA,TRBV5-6,TGTGCCAGCAGACACCAAAACAGGGGCTATTCCCTCGCTAACTATGGCTACACCTTC,CASRHQNRGYSLANYGYTF
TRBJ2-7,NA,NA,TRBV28,TGTGCCAGCACCCTCCGGGGGAGCTCCTACGAGCAGTACTTC,CASTLRGSSYEQYF